This is a list of T cell receptor beta chains from one sample in a study of T cells in Graves' hyperthyroidism and ophthalmopathy. A single record per CDR3 protein comes from TCRdb applying MiXCR to the multiplex PCR reads. The repertoire has approximately 490,000 distinct CDR3 sequences, 22% of them found once; the top ten carry under 55%. Sequences were obtained from blood. These receptors all come from a woman aged 65 to 85 with Graves' ophthalmopathy. Each CDR3 is given with its conserved first and last residue. D genes are given only for firm matches. Size is omitted from some rows. Given values are once, few, many or a class for expanded clones.

clone_size j_call d_call v_call cdr3_aa cdr3_nt
many TRBJ2-3 . TRBV7-2 CASSLAPGHTDTQYF TGTGCCAGCAGCTTAGCGCCTGGACACACAGATACGCAGTATTTT
once TRBJ1-5 . TRBV29-1 CSVVPLAGGPQHF TGCAGCGTTGTCCCGCTTGCGGGGGGGCCCCAGCATTTT
. TRBJ2-1 . TRBV11-2 CASSSWVSPPFF TGTGCCAGCAGCTCCTGGGTTTCGCCCCCGTTCTTC
many TRBJ1-4 . TRBV27 CASSPSGGIGEKLFF TGTGCCAGCAGCCCCTCTGGAGGGATTGGGGAAAAACTGTTTTTT
. TRBJ1-2 TRBD1 TRBV20-1 CSARGYLDRGRGGYTF TGCAGTGCTAGAGGATATCTGGACAGGGGCAGAGGGGGCTACACCTTC
few TRBJ2-6 TRBD1 TRBV2 CASTRQGWDGANVLTF TGTGCCAGCACCCGACAGGGTTGGGATGGGGCCAACGTCCTGACTTTC
many TRBJ1-2 . TRBV30 CAWSATGGYTF TGTGCCTGGAGTGCCACGGGAGGCTACACCTTC
. TRBJ2-1 TRBD2 TRBV6-1 CASSPGLASSSYNEQFF TGTGCCAGCAGTCCGGGACTAGCGTCGAGCTCCTACAATGAGCAGTTCTTC
. TRBJ1-2 TRBD1 TRBV18 CASSPLGQGDNYGYTF TGTGCCAGCTCACCTCTCGGACAGGGGGATAACTATGGCTACACCTTC
. TRBJ1-1 TRBD1 TRBV12-5 CASVARGTEAFF TGTGCTAGTGTCGCCAGGGGGACTGAAGCTTTCTTT
. TRBJ1-2 . TRBV19 CASSIGRQAPRGYTF TGTGCCAGTAGTATAGGCCGGCAGGCGCCCCGCGGCTACACCTTC
once TRBJ2-3 . TRBV4-1 CASSQVWKGRGTQYF TGCGCCAGCAGCCAAGTCTGGAAGGGTCGGGGTACGCAGTATTTT
few TRBJ1-3 TRBD1 TRBV7-9 CASRATGSAGNTIYF TGTGCCAGCAGAGCGACAGGGTCCGCTGGAAACACCATATATTTT
. TRBJ2-7 TRBD2 TRBV3-1 CASSPSGGTYEQYF TGTGCCAGCAGCCCTAGCGGGGGGACCTACGAGCAGTACTTC
few TRBJ2-1 TRBD1 TRBV20-1 CSARAGRGSSYNEQFF TGCAGTGCCAGGGCTGGCAGGGGGAGCTCCTACAATGAGCAGTTCTTC
. TRBJ2-1 . TRBV6-1 CASTGLYEQFF TGTGCCAGCACAGGGTTGTATGAGCAGTTCTTC
few TRBJ1-1 . TRBV28 CASSLLQARREAFF TGTGCCAGCAGTTTACTCCAGGCCCGACGGGAAGCTTTCTTT
few TRBJ2-7 . TRBV6-1 CASKPTGIYEQYF TGTGCCAGCAAACCCACAGGGATCTACGAGCAGTACTTC
. TRBJ1-1 . TRBV7-2 CASSSRKQGNTEAFF TGTGCCAGCAGCTCAAGAAAACAGGGGAACACTGAAGCTTTCTTT
. TRBJ2-3 TRBD1 TRBV27 CASSAGTGGFTDTQYF TGTGCCAGCAGTGCCGGGACAGGGGGCTTCACAGATACGCAGTATTTT
. TRBJ1-2 . TRBV2 CASSEGGAGGYTF TGTGCCAGCAGTGAAGGAGGGGCCGGGGGCTACACCTTC
few TRBJ2-7 TRBD2 TRBV27 CASRAGAHEQYF TGTGCCAGCAGAGCGGGAGCCCACGAGCAGTACTTC
few TRBJ1-5 TRBD1 TRBV11-2 CASSADRGGQPQHF TGTGCCAGCAGCGCTGACAGGGGAGGTCAGCCCCAGCATTTT